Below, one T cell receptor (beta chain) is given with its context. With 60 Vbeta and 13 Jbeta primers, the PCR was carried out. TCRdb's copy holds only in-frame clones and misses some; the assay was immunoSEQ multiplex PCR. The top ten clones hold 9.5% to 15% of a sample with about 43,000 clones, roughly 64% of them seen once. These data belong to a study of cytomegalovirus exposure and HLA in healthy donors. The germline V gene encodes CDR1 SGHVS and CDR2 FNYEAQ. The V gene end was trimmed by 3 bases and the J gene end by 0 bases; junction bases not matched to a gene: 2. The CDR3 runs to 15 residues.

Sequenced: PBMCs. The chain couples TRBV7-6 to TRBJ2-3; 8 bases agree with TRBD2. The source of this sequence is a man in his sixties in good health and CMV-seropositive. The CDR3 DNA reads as TGTGCCAGCAGCTTGATAGCGGGGAGCACAGATACGCAGTATTTT. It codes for CASSLIAGSTDTQYF.